These 11 T cell receptor beta chains were sequenced from one sample in a study of blood T cell repertoires in COVID-19. TCRdb's table, derived via immunoSEQ multiplex PCR, lists solely in-frame clones and lacks some. Found here are about 280,000 clones, approximately 86% of them singletons; the top ten hold just under 9%. Material: peripheral blood. The receptor source for this set is a man aged 40-49 years with active or convalescent COVID-19.

This clone was found a few times. The chain employs TRBV9 and TRBJ2-2; the match to TRBD1 covers 8 bases. Germline lookup yields CDR1 SGDLS and CDR2 YYNGEE. After removal of 3 bases from V and 0 bases from J, the junction contained 16 bases not matched to a gene. The CDR3 contains 20 residues. The CDR3, as DNA: TGTGCCAGCAGCGAGGCAGGGTGGGACAGGAGAACTTCGAACACCGGGGAGCTGTTTTTT. It is translated as CASSEAGWDRRTSNTGELFF.

This clone was seen only once. This rearrangement joins TRBV28 to TRBJ1-2, with D maybe TRBD1 (6 bases). The CDR3 totals 12 residues. V gave up 3 bases and J gave up 8 bases, with 10 bases separating them. Germline CDR1 reads MDHEN; CDR2 reads SYDVKM. The DNA for the CDR3 is TGTGCCAGCAGTTTGGGGACAAACGGCTACACCTTC. Translating gives CASSLGTNGYTF.

This clone occurred a few times. CDR3 in DNA: TGTGCCAGCAAAAAAAGGGGCTCTGGGGCCAACGTCCTGACTTTC. Its translation: CASKKRGSGANVLTF. This chain joins TRBV2 and TRBJ2-6; a possible D gene is TRBD1 (5 bases). Germline-derived CDR1 and CDR2 are SNHLY and FYNNEI. The germline V and J ends were trimmed by 7 bases and 0 bases, with 10 bases remaining between them. There are 15 residues in the CDR3.

The V gene is TRBV6-5, the J gene TRBJ1-1, with a tentative D call TRBD1 (6 bases). Trimming cost V 6 bases and J 5 bases, with 16 bases left between them. Germline lookup yields CDR1 MNHEY and CDR2 SVGAGI. This CDR3 is 14 amino acids long. The CDR3 reads CASRFDRLRTEAFF. The CDR3 nucleotides are TGTGCCAGCAGATTTGACAGGCTGCGGACTGAAGCTTTCTTT.

The chain has TRBV19 and TRBJ2-1; D perhaps matches TRBD1 (6 bases). V lost 6 bases to trimming and J lost 2 bases, with 20 bases between them. Germline loops: CDR1 LNHDA, CDR2 SQIVND (reference sequence). The CDR3 is made up of 17 amino acids. The CDR3 DNA follows: TGTGCCAGTAGGCCTAGGACAGTCTTCGGTACCTACAATGAGCAGTTCTTC. Translation gives CASRPRTVFGTYNEQFF.

This chain uses TRBV4-2 with TRBJ2-6; tentatively, D is TRBD1 (5 bases). Trimming shortened V by 4 bases and J by 12 bases, and 22 bases separated the two germline ends. CDR1 is LGHNA, CDR2 YNFKEQ, per germline. This CDR3 has 16 amino acids. The CDR3 protein is CASSPQGAREKGVLTF. In nucleotides, the CDR3 is TGTGCCAGCAGCCCGCAGGGTGCTAGAGAAAAGGGCGTCCTGACTTTC.

This clone appeared a single time. The gene calls are TRBV6-5 and TRBJ2-3; 8 nucleotides align to TRBD2. This CDR3 contains 15 residues. Germline V lookup: CDR1 MNHEY, CDR2 SVGAGI. The V gene end was trimmed by 2 bases and the J gene end by 2 bases; junction bases not matched to a gene: 3. Here the CDR3 DNA reads TGTGCCAGCAGTTACACGGGGGGGCCCACAGATACGCAGTATTTT. It specifies CASSYTGGPTDTQYF.

The rearrangement links TRBV6-5 to TRBJ2-7; 7 bases fit TRBD1. The CDR3 has 15 residues. In germline, CDR1 is MNHEY, CDR2 SVGAGI. V lost 0 bases to trimming and J lost 0 bases; unmatched junction nucleotides: 2. The CDR3 sequence: CASSYSRDSSYEQYF. CDR3 DNA: TGTGCCAGCAGTTACTCGAGGGACAGCTCCTACGAGCAGTACTTC.

The V call is TRBV28, the J call TRBJ2-7, with 8 bases lining up with TRBD2. CDR1 is MDHEN, CDR2 SYDVKM, per germline. V shed 8 bases, J shed 2 bases, and the junction held 11 bases outside the gene matches. This CDR3 spans 15 amino acids. CDR3 region: CASVTGGEWTYEQYF. The CDR3 bases are TGTGCCAGCGTTACGGGGGGGGAGTGGACCTACGAGCAGTACTTC.

The rearrangement uses TRBV27 and TRBJ2-7, with TRBD2 matching over 11 bases. The CDR3 extends over 15 amino acids. Trimming cost V 6 bases and J 0 bases; bases outside gene matches: 4. Germline values: CDR1 MNHEY, CDR2 SMNVEV (reference sequence). CDR3 DNA: TGTGCCAGCAGCCCGGGACTAGCGGACTCCTACGAGCAGTACTTC. It codes for CASSPGLADSYEQYF.

The genes are TRBV7-8 and TRBJ2-1; the match to TRBD2 covers 7 bases. The CDR3 spans 14 residues. The germline CDR1 and CDR2 sequences are SGHVS and FQNEAQ. V was pared by 7 bases and J by 12 bases, with 15 bases of the junction left unmatched. For the CDR3, the DNA is TGTGCCAGCAATCCCGGGACTACCAGTTGGGGGCAGTTCTTC. Residues: CASNPGTTSWGQFF.